This T cell receptor (beta chain) was sequenced during a study of cytomegalovirus exposure and HLA in healthy donors (dated by TCRdb to between 2016 and 2019). For the study in its entirety: According to a later analysis, one platform produced both the 110 or so validation repertoires and the 670 or so repertoires of the first cohort. The aim of the study was to test whether cataloging public T cell receptors could identify signatures of past pathogen exposure. A separate validation cohort of over a hundred different subjects was used in addition to the approximately 670-subject first cohort. To predict cytomegalovirus infection status, the study combined high-throughput TCR immunosequencing, statistical association of individual TCRs with disease status, and machine learning.

Taken from the germline V gene, the CDR1 and CDR2 loops are MDHEN and SYDVKM. The CDR3 goes from the cysteine to the phenylalanine over 13 residues. Just CDR3 DNA is preserved here, 39 bases in frame from base 1. The V end gives up 6 bases and the J end 2 bases, leaving 2 bases in the junction not matched to a gene. Overall study outcomes, separate from this receptor: Of the cluster scores, around 95% were above 0 in a later analysis, which found that TCRs clustered in the first cohort also tended to co-occur in the roughly 130 validation repertoires. In both the original and validation cohorts, the classifier was reported to diagnose cytomegalovirus status with high specificity and sensitivity. A later analysis lacked HLA typing for the validation cohort, so it scored co-occurrence in that cohort across all 110 or so repertoires. A few of the identified cytomegalovirus-associated TCR beta chains were confirmed in vitro to be specific for cytomegalovirus antigens. A total of 150 to 200 TCR beta chains were listed by the study as associated with cytomegalovirus. It was suggested by the authors that the approach could potentially be generalized to other disease states and immunological phenotypes. Across donors, most TCR sequences were observed very rarely, whereas some public TCRs were present in many individuals.

With regard to this clone: Its antigen is unknown. Base qualities are not at hand, and no much larger clone is one base apart.

The library was generated by the immunoSEQ multiplex PCR assay. For the original study's pipeline: To diagnose cytomegalovirus status from the catalog of TCR beta chain sequences, a statistical classification framework was built. TCRdb took over this immuneACCESS table, retaining in-frame rearrangements with V and J assigned. Such tables are incomplete; in checked studies, under half of the missing clones stem from an unresolved V gene, and the remainder is unexplained. V and J calls and clone size are copied from that table; D and trimming were computed from the DNA. The sample data list 210,000 or so clones, and about 86% of these were observed just once. About 3% of the sample rests with the top ten. The donors belonged to the validation cohort of 120 subjects, which was separate from the roughly 700-subject first cohort.

Specimen: PBMCs. This sequence originates from a woman younger than 30 in good health and CMV-seronegative. The receptor chain draws on TRBV28 and TRBJ1-1; a stretch of 8 junction bases matches TRBD1. The nucleotide sequence is given as TGTGCCAGCAGGGACAGGGTAAACACTGAAGCTTTCTTT. Its translation is CASRDRVNTEAFF. The CDR3, completed at both ends by the reference TRBV28 and TRBJ1-1 genes, gives the full variable domain DVKVTQSSRYLVKRTGEKVFLECVQDMDHENMFWYRQDPGLGLRLIYFSYDVKMKEKGDIPEGYSVSREKKERFSLILESASTNQTSMYLCASRDRVNTEAFFGQGTRLTVV.